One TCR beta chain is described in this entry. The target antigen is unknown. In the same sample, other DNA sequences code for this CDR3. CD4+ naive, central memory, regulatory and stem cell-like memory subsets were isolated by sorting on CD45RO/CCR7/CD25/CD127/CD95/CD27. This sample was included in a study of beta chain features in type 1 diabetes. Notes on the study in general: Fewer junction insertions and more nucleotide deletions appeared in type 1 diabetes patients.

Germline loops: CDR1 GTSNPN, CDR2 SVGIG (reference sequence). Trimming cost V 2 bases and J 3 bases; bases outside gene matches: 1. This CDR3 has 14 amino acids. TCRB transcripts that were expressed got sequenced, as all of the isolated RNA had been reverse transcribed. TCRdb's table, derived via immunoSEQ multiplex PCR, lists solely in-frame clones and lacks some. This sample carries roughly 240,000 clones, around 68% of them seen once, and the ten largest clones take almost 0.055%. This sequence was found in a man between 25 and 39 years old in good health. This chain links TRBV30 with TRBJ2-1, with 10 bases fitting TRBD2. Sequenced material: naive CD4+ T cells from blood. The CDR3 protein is CAWSRTSGYNEQFF. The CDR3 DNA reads TGTGCCTGGAGTAGGACTAGCGGCTACAATGAGCAGTTCTTC.